Below, one TCR beta chain is given with its context. V dropped 1 base and J dropped 7 bases, with 10 bases sitting between them. Germline V lookup: CDR1 LNHNV, CDR2 YYDKDF (reference sequence). The CDR3 runs to 13 residues. The sample belongs to a study of blood T cell repertoires in COVID-19. As for the study in general: The samples span acute and convalescent COVID-19 from the United States, Italy and Spain.

Original data processing: How many nucleated cells were present was estimated from reference gene primer amplification. Some clones are missing from TCRdb's copy, which holds only in-frame ones; the method was immunoSEQ multiplex PCR. That table gives V, J and clone size, and the DNA gave D and trimming. The data show some 390,000 clones, 89% seen once. The sequenced material came from PBMCs or T cells enriched from blood (not recorded which). This sequence was found in a woman aged 25 to 45 who had recovered from COVID-19. The chain has TRBV15 and TRBJ1-2, with D tentatively TRBD1 (5 bases). The CDR3 reads CATSRGRETGYTF. The CDR3 DNA follows: TGTGCCACCAGCAGAGGCAGGGAAACTGGCTACACCTTC.